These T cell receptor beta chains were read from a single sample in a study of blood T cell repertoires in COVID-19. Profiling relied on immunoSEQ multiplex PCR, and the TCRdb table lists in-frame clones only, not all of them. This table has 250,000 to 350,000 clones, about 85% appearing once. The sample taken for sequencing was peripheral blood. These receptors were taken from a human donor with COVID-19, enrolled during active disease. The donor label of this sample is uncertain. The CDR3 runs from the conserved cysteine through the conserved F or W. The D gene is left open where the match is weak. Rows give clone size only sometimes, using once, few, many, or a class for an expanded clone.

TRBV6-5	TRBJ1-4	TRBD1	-	CASSISGTGGEKLFF	TGTGCCAGCAGTATCTCCGGGACAGGAGGAGAAAAACTGTTTTTT
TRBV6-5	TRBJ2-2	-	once	CASRLGNTGELFF	TGTGCCAGCAGGCTAGGGAACACCGGGGAGCTGTTTTTT
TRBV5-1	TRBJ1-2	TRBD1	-	CATNSGTGDNYGYTF	TGCGCCACCAACTCAGGGACAGGGGATAACTATGGCTACACCTTC
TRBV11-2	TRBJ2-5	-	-	CASSLRGTIGETQYF	TGTGCCAGCAGCTTGCGGGGGACAATTGGAGAGACCCAGTACTTC
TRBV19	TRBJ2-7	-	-	CASSISPGPRYEQYF	TGTGCCAGTAGTATATCCCCAGGGCCCCGCTACGAGCAGTACTTC
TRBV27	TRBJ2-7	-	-	CASSSYEQYF	TGTGCCAGCAGTTCTTACGAGCAGTACTTC
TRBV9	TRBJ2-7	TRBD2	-	CASSTRGGGRDEQYF	TGTGCCAGCAGCACCCGCGGGGGCGGGAGGGACGAGCAGTACTTC
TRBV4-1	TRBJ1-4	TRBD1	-	CASSHPTGGGEKLFF	TGCGCCAGCAGCCACCCGACAGGGGGCGGAGAAAAACTGTTTTTT
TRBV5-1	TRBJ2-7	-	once	CASSLEVAGTPYEQYF	TGCGCCAGCAGCTTGGAGGTTGCGGGGACCCCCTACGAGCAGTACTTC
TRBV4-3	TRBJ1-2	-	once	CASSQDLLGYGYTF	TGCGCCAGCAGCCAAGATCTACTAGGCTATGGCTACACCTTC
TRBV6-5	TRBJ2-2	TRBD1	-	CASSSRHRGTGELFF	TGTGCCAGCAGTTCCCGGCACAGGGGAACCGGGGAGCTGTTTTTT
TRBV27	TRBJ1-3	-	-	CASRRVSGNTIYF	TGTGCCAGCAGGCGGGTTTCTGGAAACACCATATATTTT
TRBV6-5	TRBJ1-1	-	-	CASSYSRTEAFF	TGTGCCAGCAGTTACTCTCGCACTGAAGCTTTCTTT
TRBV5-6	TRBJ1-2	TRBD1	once	CASSGTGTAANYGYTF	TGTGCCAGCAGCGGAACCGGGACAGCCGCAAACTATGGCTACACCTTC
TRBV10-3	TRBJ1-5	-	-	CAIGTEGTPQHF	TGTGCCATCGGAACAGAAGGGACACCCCAGCATTTT
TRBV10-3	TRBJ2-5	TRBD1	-	CAISGRQGGETQYF	TGTGCCATCAGTGGGCGACAGGGCGGAGAGACCCAGTACTTC
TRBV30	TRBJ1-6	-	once	CAWRQGMDSPLHF	TGTGCCTGGAGGCAGGGGATGGATTCACCCCTCCACTTT
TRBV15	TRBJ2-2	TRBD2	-	CATSREAGRITGELFF	TGTGCCACCAGCAGAGAAGCGGGAAGGATCACCGGGGAGCTGTTTTTT
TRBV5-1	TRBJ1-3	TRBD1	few	CASGDRVEDTIYF	TGCGCCAGCGGCGACAGGGTAGAGGACACCATATATTTT
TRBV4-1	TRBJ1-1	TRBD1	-	CASSQIRGRTEAFF	TGCGCCAGCAGCCAAATAAGGGGGCGCACTGAAGCTTTCTTT
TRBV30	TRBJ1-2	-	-	CAWSPRAYGYTF	TGTGCCTGGAGTCCTCGCGCTTATGGCTACACCTTC
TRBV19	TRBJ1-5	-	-	CASSAAGNQPQHF	TGTGCCAGTAGTGCGGCAGGCAATCAGCCCCAGCATTTT
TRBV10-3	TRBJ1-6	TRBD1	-	CAISESGRGNSPLHF	TGTGCCATCAGTGAGTCAGGCAGGGGGAATTCACCCCTCCACTTT
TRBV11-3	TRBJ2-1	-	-	CASSLDGQDNEQFF	TGTGCCAGCAGCTTAGATGGCCAGGACAATGAGCAGTTCTTC
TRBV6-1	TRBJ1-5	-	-	CASSEQDSNQPQHF	TGTGCCAGCAGTGAACAGGATAGCAATCAGCCCCAGCATTTT
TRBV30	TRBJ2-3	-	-	CAWSVGADTQYF	TGTGCCTGGAGTGTAGGGGCAGATACGCAGTATTTT
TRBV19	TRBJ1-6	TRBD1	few	CASSLTGKNSPLHF	TGTGCCAGTAGCCTGACAGGGAAGAATTCACCCCTCCACTTT
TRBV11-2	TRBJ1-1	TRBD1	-	CASSPSPAQGTEAFF	TGTGCCAGCAGCCCCTCCCCGGCACAGGGGACTGAAGCTTTCTTT
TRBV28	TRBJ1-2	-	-	CASSRDIAYGYTF	TGTGCCAGCAGCCGGGACATAGCCTATGGCTACACCTTC
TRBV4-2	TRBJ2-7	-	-	CASSPQRGRVHEQYF	TGTGCCAGCAGCCCGCAAAGGGGCAGGGTCCACGAGCAGTACTTC
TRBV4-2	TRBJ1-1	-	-	CASSQEAQLNTEAFF	TGTGCCAGCAGCCAAGAAGCACAGCTGAACACTGAAGCTTTCTTT
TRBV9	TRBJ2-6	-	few	CASSVAVTSGANVLTF	TGTGCCAGCAGCGTAGCAGTTACCTCTGGGGCCAACGTCCTGACTTTC
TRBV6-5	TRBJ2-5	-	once	CASSYEGVDQETQYF	TGTGCCAGCAGTTACGAAGGGGTCGATCAAGAGACCCAGTACTTC
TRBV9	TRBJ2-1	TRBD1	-	CASSVLPGQGIYNEQFF	TGTGCCAGCAGCGTTCTCCCGGGACAGGGGATCTACAATGAGCAGTTCTTC
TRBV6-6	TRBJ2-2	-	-	CASSPEARTGELFF	TGTGCCAGTTCGCCGGAGGCGAGGACCGGGGAGCTGTTTTTT
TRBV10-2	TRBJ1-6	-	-	CASSDPEGGGPNTSYNSPLHF	TGCGCCAGCAGTGACCCCGAAGGGGGGGGTCCGAACACCTCCTATAATTCACCCCTCCACTTT
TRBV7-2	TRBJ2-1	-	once	CASSSTSPYNEQFF	TGTGCCAGCAGCTCTACTAGCCCTTACAATGAGCAGTTCTTC
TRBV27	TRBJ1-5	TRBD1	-	CASRLLGQNRGNQPQHF	TGTGCCAGCAGACTTTTGGGACAGAATCGGGGCAATCAGCCCCAGCATTTT
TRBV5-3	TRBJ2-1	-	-	CARSSRGYNEQFF	TGTGCCAGAAGCTCCCGCGGGTACAATGAGCAGTTCTTC
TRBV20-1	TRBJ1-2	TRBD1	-	CSASTGQGYGYTF	TGCAGTGCTAGTACCGGACAGGGCTATGGCTACACCTTC
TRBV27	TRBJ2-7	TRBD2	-	CASSGSGLADYEQYF	TGTGCCAGCAGTGGGTCGGGACTAGCGGACTACGAGCAGTACTTC
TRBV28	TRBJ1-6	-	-	CASIGEGGSPLHF	TGTGCCAGCATAGGTGAAGGGGGATCACCCCTCCACTTT
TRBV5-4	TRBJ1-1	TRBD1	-	CASSLAGGNTEAFF	TGTGCCAGCAGCTTGGCAGGGGGCAACACTGAAGCTTTCTTT
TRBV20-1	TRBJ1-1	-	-	CSAAVSTEAFF	TGCAGTGCAGCGGTGAGCACTGAAGCTTTCTTT